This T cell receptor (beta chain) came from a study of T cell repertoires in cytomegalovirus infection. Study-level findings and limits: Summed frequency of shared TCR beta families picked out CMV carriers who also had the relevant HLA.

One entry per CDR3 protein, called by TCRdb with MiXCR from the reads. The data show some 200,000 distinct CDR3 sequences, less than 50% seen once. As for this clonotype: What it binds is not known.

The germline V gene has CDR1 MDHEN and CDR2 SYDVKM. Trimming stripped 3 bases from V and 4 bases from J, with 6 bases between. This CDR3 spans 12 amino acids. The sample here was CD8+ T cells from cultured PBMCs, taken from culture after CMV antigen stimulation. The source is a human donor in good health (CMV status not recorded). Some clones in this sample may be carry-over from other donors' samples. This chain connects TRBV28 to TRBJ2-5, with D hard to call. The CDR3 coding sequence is TGTGCCAGCAGTTTCAGTCCAGAGACCCAGTACTTC. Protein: CASSFSPETQYF.